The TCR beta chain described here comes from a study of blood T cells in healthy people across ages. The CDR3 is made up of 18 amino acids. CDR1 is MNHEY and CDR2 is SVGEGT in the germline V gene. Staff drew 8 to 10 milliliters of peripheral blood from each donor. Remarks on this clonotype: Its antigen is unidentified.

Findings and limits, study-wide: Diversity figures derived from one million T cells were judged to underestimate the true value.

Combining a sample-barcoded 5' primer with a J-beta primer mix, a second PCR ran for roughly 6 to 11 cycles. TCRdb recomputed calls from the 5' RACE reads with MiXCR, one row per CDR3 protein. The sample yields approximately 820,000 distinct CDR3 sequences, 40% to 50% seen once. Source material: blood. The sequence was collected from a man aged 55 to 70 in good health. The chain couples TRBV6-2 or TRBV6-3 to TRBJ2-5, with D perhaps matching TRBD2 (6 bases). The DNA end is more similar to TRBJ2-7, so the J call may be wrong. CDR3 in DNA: TGTGCCAGCAGCCACTCGACTAGATTCTGCCAATCCCCCCACGAGCAGTACTTC. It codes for CASSHSTRFCQSPHEQYF.